This TCR beta chain was recovered during a study of long-term antiretroviral therapy in people with HIV. Version v3.0 of the immunoSEQ assay was performed at survey level. This table comes from immunoSEQ multiplex PCR, and its TCRdb copy is limited to in-frame clones, with some not included. The sample includes roughly 17,000 clones, 60% to 85% of them seen just once. The sequence was collected from a woman in her thirties or forties with HIV. The sequences come from unsorted PBMCs, collected 2.3 years after starting antiretroviral therapy.

The CDR3 region is CASSTRTDTQYF. In DNA form, the CDR3 reads TGTGCCAGCTCAACTCGCACAGATACGCAGTATTTT. The J gene is TRBJ2-3, the V gene TRBV18, with unresolved D. CDR1 is KGHSH, CDR2 LQKENI, per germline. The CDR3 length is 12 residues. V dropped 5 bases and J dropped 1 base, with 4 bases sitting between them.